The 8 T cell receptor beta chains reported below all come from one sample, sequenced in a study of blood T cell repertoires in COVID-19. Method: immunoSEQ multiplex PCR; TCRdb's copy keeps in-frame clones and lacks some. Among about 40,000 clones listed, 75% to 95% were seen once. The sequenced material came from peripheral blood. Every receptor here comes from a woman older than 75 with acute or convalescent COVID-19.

The CDR3 here is CASSFDGRGSEAFF. The CDR3 region has the DNA TGCGCCAGCAGCTTCGACGGGCGGGGGTCTGAAGCTTTCTTT. The chain employs TRBV5-1 and TRBJ1-1; weak D call: TRBD1 (5 bases). The CDR3 has 14 amino acids. In germline, CDR1 is SGHRS, CDR2 YFSETQ. The ends were cut back, 2 bases at V and 6 bases at J, with 14 bases in the middle.

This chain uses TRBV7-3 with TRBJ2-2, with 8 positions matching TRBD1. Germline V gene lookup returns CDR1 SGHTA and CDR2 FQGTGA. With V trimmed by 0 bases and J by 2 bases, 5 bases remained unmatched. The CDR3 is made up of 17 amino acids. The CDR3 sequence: CASSLTNGQGNTGELFF. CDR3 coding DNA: TGTGCCAGCAGCTTAACGAATGGACAGGGAAACACCGGGGAGCTGTTTTTT.

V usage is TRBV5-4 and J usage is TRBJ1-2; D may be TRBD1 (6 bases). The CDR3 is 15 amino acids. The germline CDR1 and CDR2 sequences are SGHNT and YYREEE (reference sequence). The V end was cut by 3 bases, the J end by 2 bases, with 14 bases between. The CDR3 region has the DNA TGTGCCAGCAGCTCGCCCAATCAGGGGAACTATGGCTACACCTTC. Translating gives CASSSPNQGNYGYTF. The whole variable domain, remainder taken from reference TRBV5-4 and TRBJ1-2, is ETGVTQSPTHLIKTRGQQVTLRCSSQSGHNTVSWYQQALGQGPQFIFQYYREEENGRGNFPPRFSGLQFPNYSSELNVNALELDDSALYLCASSSPNQGNYGYTFGSGTRLTVV.

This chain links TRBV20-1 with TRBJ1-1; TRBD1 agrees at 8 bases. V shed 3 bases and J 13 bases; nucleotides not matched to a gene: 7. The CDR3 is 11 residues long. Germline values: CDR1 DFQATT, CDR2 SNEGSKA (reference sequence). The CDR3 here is CSASPGQGIFF. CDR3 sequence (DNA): TGCAGTGCTAGCCCCGGACAGGGTATTTTCTTT.

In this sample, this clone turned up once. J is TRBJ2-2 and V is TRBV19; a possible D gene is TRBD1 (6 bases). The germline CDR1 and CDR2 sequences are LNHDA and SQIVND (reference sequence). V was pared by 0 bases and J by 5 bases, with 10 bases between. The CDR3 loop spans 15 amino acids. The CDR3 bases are TGTGCCAGTAGTATAGAGGGGGCAAGGACCGGGGAGCTGTTTTTT. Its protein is CASSIEGARTGELFF.

The CDR3, as DNA: TGTGCCAGCAGCAAACGAGGACAGGGGCGCACAGATACGCAGTATTTT. Its translation: CASSKRGQGRTDTQYF. J is TRBJ2-3 and V is TRBV21-1; the D call in the table, TRBD1, was not verified against the DNA. TRBV21-1 is marked as a pseudogene. CDR3 length: 16 residues.

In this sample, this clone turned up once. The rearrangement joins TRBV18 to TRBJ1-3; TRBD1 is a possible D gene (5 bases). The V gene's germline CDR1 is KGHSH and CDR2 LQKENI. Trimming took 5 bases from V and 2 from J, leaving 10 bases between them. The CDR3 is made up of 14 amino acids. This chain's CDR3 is CASSASGTGNTIYF. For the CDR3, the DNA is TGTGCCAGCTCAGCCTCAGGGACTGGAAACACCATATATTTT.

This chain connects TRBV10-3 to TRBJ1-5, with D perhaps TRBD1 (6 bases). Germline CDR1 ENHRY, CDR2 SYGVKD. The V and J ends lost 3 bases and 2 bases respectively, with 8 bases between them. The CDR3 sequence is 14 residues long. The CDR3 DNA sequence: TGTGCCATCAGTGATGGGGGCGGCAATCAGCCCCAGCATTTT. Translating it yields CAISDGGGNQPQHF.